This T cell receptor (beta chain) derives from a study of siplizumab effects on memory and regulatory T cells. Study outcomes and limitations: Siplizumab cultures yielded proliferating Tregs whose suppressive function was not confirmed. With siplizumab, mappable alloreactive CD4+ clones averaged around 70% Treg-derived, versus less than 30% in controls. Naive T cells appeared more diverse than memory cells and seemed to be major alloresponse contributors.

Comments on this clone: The antigen remains unidentified.

This CDR3 contains 16 residues. The J segment lost 4 bases and the V segment lost 3 bases, leaving 8 bases of the junction unmatched. Germline V gives CDR1 LNHDA, CDR2 SQIVND (reference sequence). Profiled with immunoSEQ multiplex PCR; TCRdb holds only in-frame clones, not every one. The sample shows fewer than 120,000 clones, around 90% of them seen only once. V and J are TRBV19 and TRBJ2-2, with 7 bases fitting TRBD1. The sequencing input was CD4+ T cells sorted from blood. This clonotype originated in a human donor in good health. The CDR3 reads CASSIPTGIITGELFF. The CDR3 DNA reads as TGTGCCAGTAGTATCCCGACAGGGATTATCACCGGGGAGCTGTTTTTT.